This T cell receptor beta chain was obtained from a study of cytomegalovirus exposure and HLA in healthy donors. The wider study: Researchers found that roughly 81% of a few hundred genotyped donors fell within the Caucasian-associated ancestry cluster. Study-wide results and limits: Across donors, sequencing depth was assumed by presence/absence analyses to be roughly uniform. Certain indistinguishable V segments, among them TRBV6-2 and TRBV6-3, were excluded. Earlier findings revealed that most TCR beta V segments proved productive either about 87% or about 30% of the time.

As to this clone: Its antigen is as yet unknown.

This CDR3 region has 15 residues. The germline V and J ends were trimmed by 0 bases and 4 bases, with 11 bases remaining between them. Germline V gene data show CDR1 as SGDLS and CDR2 as YYNGEE. Vbeta (60) and Jbeta (13) primers were used in the PCR. The table came from immunoSEQ multiplex PCR; TCRdb's copy has only in-frame clones and leaves some out. The data contain 170,000 or so clones, around 82% of them singletons. Specimen: PBMCs. The clonotype originates from a boy between 2 and 15 years old in good health and CMV-seronegative. The chain has TRBV9 and TRBJ1-5, with D tentatively TRBD1 (6 bases). The CDR3 nucleotides are TGTGCCAGCAGCGTAGATCCAGGGGCAAATCAGCCCCAGCATTTT. Amino acid sequence: CASSVDPGANQPQHF.